A selection of T cell receptor beta chains follows, all from one sample in a study of T cells in narcolepsy. The repertoire was sequenced with immunoSEQ multiplex PCR; TCRdb's copy has only in-frame clones and lacks some. Seen here are about 35,000 clones, 80% observed once, and the top ten hold 1% to 1.2%. Input material: memory (CD45RA-) CD4+ T cells from blood. The origin of the receptors is a human donor in good health. Both conserved end residues are part of each CDR3. A D gene is named only where the DNA matches it firmly. Clone size is given for some rows only: seen once, a few or many times, or a class if the clone is expanded.

size	J	V	D	DNA	CDR3
-	TRBJ1-2	TRBV28	TRBD1	TGTGCCAGCAGTACATCCGGGACAGTCCTTGACGGCTACACCTTC	CASSTSGTVLDGYTF
-	TRBJ2-7	TRBV6-6	-	TGTGCCAGCAGTTCCCCCGACAGAAGCTCCTACGAGCAGTACTTC	CASSSPDRSSYEQYF
-	TRBJ2-7	TRBV4-1	-	TGCGCCAGCAGCCCTTATTTACAGAGAAGGGAGCAGTACTTC	CASSPYLQRREQYF
-	TRBJ2-1	TRBV9	TRBD2	TGTGCCAGCAGCGTAATCAGCGGGGGCCTCAGTGAGCAGTTCTTC	CASSVISGGLSEQFF
-	TRBJ2-7	TRBV5-1	TRBD2	TGCGCCAGCAGCTTGGTGACTGGCGGGGGGGCCCACGAGCAGTACTTC	CASSLVTGGGAHEQYF
-	TRBJ2-5	TRBV2	TRBD1	TGTGCCAGCAGTACCCGGACAGGGGGCATTGCGGAGACCCAGTACTTC	CASSTRTGGIAETQYF
-	TRBJ1-1	TRBV6-1	-	TGTGCCAGCAGCCGACTACAGGGTCGGAACACTGAAGCTTTCTTT	CASSRLQGRNTEAFF
-	TRBJ1-2	TRBV4-1	TRBD1	TGCGCCAGCAGCCGGACAGGGGCGCTAAGTGGCTACACCTTC	CASSRTGALSGYTF
-	TRBJ1-4	TRBV28	-	TGTGCCAGCAGGAGAGGAGGCACTAATGAAAAACTGTTTTTT	CASRRGGTNEKLFF
-	TRBJ2-5	TRBV6-5	-	TGTGCCAGCAGACAAGGGACCGTAGAGACCCAGTACTTC	CASRQGTVETQYF
-	TRBJ1-6	TRBV25-1	-	TGTGCCAGCAGGGCCCCTGATAATTCACCCCTCCACTTT	CASRAPDNSPLHF
-	TRBJ2-7	TRBV6-6	-	TGTGCCAGCAGTTACTTGGGGCCGGGGGATTCGTACGAGCAGTACTTC	CASSYLGPGDSYEQYF
-	TRBJ2-1	TRBV5-4	-	TGTGCCAGCAGCCAAGGTTTGGCTGCGTACAATGAGCAGTTCTTC	CASSQGLAAYNEQFF
-	TRBJ1-6	TRBV19	TRBD1	TGTGCCACCTCGGACAGGGCCCATTCACCCCTCCACTTT	CATSDRAHSPLHF
-	TRBJ2-1	TRBV5-1	-	TGCGCCAGCAGCGTGGTGGGGACTGGCATTGAGCAGTTCTTC	CASSVVGTGIEQFF
-	TRBJ2-1	TRBV27	-	TGTGCCAGCAGTTTCCACAACAAGGCAGGCTCCTACAATGAGCAGTTCTTC	CASSFHNKAGSYNEQFF
-	TRBJ2-7	TRBV27	TRBD1	TGTGCCAGCAGTTTCGGGACAGGGAGGCGCGAGCAGTACTTC	CASSFGTGRREQYF
-	TRBJ2-7	TRBV25-1	TRBD1	TGTGCCAGCAGTGAATGGGATCGGTTGGGACAGGGGGACGAGCAGTACTTC	CASSEWDRLGQGDEQYF
few	TRBJ1-2	TRBV6-5	-	TGTGCCAGCAGAGTTCAGGGGAACTATGGCTACACCTTC	CASRVQGNYGYTF
once	TRBJ2-2	TRBV6-5	-	TGTGCCAGCAGCCCCCTTACCGGGGAGCTGTTTTTT	CASSPLTGELFF
-	TRBJ1-4	TRBV4-2	-	TGTGCCAGCAGCCAGCAAAAGGGAGGAGGCGAAAAACTGTTTTTT	CASSQQKGGGEKLFF
-	TRBJ1-4	TRBV2	-	TGTGCCAGCAGTGAATATCTACGGTGGGAAAAACTGTTTTTT	CASSEYLRWEKLFF
once	TRBJ1-4	TRBV6-5	-	TGTGCCAGCAGTTCCCCGGGCCCTGGGGAAAAACTGTTTTTT	CASSSPGPGEKLFF
-	TRBJ1-2	TRBV4-3	-	TGCGCCAGCAGCCAAGACAGTGTAGGGGGGTTAGGTGGCTACACCTTC	CASSQDSVGGLGGYTF
-	TRBJ2-2	TRBV7-8	-	TGTGCCAGCAGCGCAGTGGGTAGCAGGACCGCCGGGGAGCTGTTTTTT	CASSAVGSRTAGELFF
-	TRBJ1-1	TRBV4-3	-	TGCGCCAGCAGCCAAGAATTCGGGGCCAGGGGCACTGAAGCTTTCTTT	CASSQEFGARGTEAFF
-	TRBJ2-7	TRBV2	-	TGTGCCAGCAGTGAGGACCACTCCTACGAGCAGTACTTC	CASSEDHSYEQYF
few	TRBJ1-1	TRBV6-1	-	TGTGCCAGCAGCCCTAACAGCATAGGTGAAGCTTTCTTT	CASSPNSIGEAFF
-	TRBJ2-7	TRBV9	-	TGTGCCAGCAGCCTCACCGGTGAGCCCTACGAGCAGTACTTC	CASSLTGEPYEQYF
-	TRBJ2-7	TRBV5-4	TRBD1	TGTGCCAGCAGCCTCATAGGGACAGGGGGCGAGCAGTACTTC	CASSLIGTGGEQYF
-	TRBJ1-6	TRBV7-2	TRBD1	TGTGCCAGCAGCTTAGTGGGACAGGGAGGCACCCTCCACTTT	CASSLVGQGGTLHF
-	TRBJ2-7	TRBV7-9	-	TGTGCCAGCAGCTCGTTAGTAAGCGGATACGAGCAGTACTTC	CASSSLVSGYEQYF